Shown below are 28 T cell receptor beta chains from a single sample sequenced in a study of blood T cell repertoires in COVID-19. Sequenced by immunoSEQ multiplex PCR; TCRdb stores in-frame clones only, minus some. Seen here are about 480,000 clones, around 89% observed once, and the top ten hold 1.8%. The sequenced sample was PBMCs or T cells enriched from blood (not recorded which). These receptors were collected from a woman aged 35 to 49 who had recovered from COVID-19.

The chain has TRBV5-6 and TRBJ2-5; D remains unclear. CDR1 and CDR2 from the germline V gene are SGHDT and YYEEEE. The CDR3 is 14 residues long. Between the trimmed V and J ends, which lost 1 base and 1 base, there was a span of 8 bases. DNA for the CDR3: TGTGCCAGCAGCTTGACGACAACCCAAGAGACCCAGTACTTC. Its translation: CASSLTTTQETQYF.

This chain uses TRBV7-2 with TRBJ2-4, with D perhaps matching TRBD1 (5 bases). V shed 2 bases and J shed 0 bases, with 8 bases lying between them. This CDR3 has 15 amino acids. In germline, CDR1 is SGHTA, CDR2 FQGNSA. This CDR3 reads CASSLTGTAKNIQYF. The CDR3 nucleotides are TGTGCCAGCAGCTTAACAGGAACAGCCAAAAACATTCAGTACTTC. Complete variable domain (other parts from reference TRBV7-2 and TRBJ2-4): GAGVSQSPSNKVTEKGKDVELRCDPISGHTALYWYRQSLGQGLEFLIYFQGNSAPDKSGLPSDRFSAERTGGSVSTLTIQRTQQEDSAVYLCASSLTGTAKNIQYFGAGTRLSVL.

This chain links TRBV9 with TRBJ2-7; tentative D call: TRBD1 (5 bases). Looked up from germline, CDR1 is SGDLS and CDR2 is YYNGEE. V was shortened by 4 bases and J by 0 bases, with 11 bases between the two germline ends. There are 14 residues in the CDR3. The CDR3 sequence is CASSPRQRSYEQYF. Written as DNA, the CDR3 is TGTGCCAGCAGCCCCCGACAGCGCTCCTACGAGCAGTACTTC.

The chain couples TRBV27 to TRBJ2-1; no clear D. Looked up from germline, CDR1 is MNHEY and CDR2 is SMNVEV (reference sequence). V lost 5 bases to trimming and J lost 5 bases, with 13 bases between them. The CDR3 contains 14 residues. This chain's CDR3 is CASSLRQTNNEQFF. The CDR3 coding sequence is TGTGCCAGCAGTCTAAGACAAACAAACAATGAGCAGTTCTTC.

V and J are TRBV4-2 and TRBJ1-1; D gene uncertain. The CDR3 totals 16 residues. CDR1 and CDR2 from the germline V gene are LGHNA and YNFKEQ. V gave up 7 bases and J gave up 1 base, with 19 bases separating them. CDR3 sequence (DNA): TGTGCCAGCAACTCAGCGGGGTACAGCTCGAACACTGAAGCTTTCTTT. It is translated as CASNSAGYSSNTEAFF.

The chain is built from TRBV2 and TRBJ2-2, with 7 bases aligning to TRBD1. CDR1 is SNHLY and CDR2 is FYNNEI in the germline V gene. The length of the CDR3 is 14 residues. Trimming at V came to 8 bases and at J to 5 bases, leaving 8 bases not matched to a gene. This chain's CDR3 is CASQETGTTGELFF. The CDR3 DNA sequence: TGTGCCAGCCAAGAGACAGGGACAACCGGGGAGCTGTTTTTT.

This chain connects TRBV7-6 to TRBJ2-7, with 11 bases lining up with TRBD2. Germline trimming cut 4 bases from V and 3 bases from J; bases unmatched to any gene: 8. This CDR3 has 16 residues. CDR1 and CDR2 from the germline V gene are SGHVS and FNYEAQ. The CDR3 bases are TGTGCCAGCAGCTCCCTAGCGGGAGGCTCCGGCTACGAGCAGTACTTC. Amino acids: CASSSLAGGSGYEQYF.

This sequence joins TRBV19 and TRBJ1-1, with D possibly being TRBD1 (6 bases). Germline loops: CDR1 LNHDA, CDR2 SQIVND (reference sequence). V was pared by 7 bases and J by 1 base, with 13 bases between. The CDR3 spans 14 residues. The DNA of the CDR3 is TGTGCCAGTACTAGACAGGATACGAACACTGAAGCTTTCTTT. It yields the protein CASTRQDTNTEAFF.

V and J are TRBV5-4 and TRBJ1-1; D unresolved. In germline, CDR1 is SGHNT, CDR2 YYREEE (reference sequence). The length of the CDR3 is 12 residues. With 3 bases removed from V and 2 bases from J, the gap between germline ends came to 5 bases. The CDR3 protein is CASSWRNTEAFF. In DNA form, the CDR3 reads TGTGCCAGCAGCTGGAGAAACACTGAAGCTTTCTTT.

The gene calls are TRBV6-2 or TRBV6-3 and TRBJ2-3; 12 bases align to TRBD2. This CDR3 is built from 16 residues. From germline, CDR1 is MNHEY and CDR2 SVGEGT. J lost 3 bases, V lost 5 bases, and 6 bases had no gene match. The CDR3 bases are TGTGCCAGCAGTCGACTAGCGGGAGTAGCAACAGATACGCAGTATTTT. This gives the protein CASSRLAGVATDTQYF.

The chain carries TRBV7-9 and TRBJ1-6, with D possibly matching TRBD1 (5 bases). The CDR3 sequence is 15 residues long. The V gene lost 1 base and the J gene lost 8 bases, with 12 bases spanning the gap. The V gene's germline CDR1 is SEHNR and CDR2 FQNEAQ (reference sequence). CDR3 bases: TGTGCCAGCAGCTTAGACGTCGGGACTTATTCACCCCTCCACTTT. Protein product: CASSLDVGTYSPLHF.

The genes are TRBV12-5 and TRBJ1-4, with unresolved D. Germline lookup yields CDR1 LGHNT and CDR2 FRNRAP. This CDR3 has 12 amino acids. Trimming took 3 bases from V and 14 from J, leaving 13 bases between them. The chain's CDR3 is CASGFSGGSLFF. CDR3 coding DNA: TGTGCTAGTGGTTTCTCGGGAGGTAGTCTGTTTTTT.

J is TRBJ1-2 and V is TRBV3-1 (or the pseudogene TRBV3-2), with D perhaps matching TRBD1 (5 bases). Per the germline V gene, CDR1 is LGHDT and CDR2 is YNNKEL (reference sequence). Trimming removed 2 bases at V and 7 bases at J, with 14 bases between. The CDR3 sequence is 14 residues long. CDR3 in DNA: TGTGCCAGCAGCCAAACATGGGGCAACGGTGGCTACACCTTC. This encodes CASSQTWGNGGYTF.

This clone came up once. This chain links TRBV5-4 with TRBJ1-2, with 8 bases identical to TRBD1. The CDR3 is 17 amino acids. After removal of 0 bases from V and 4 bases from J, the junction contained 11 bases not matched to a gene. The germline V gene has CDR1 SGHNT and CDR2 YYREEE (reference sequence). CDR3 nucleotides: TGTGCCAGCAGCTTGGGGAGGACAGGGAGGGAGATCTATGGCTACACCTTC. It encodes CASSLGRTGREIYGYTF.

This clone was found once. CDR3: CASSLLLPGQGYEQYF. Here the CDR3 DNA reads TGCGCCAGCAGCCTCCTCCTTCCGGGACAGGGCTACGAGCAGTACTTC. This sequence joins TRBV5-1 and TRBJ2-7; 9 bases align to TRBD1. The V and J ends lost 4 bases and 3 bases, in that order; junction bases with no gene match: 11. This CDR3 comprises 16 residues. CDR1 and CDR2 (germline): SGHRS, YFSETQ. The variable domain in full, completed from reference TRBV5-1 and TRBJ2-7, reads KAGVTQTPRYLIKTRGQQVTLSCSPISGHRSVSWYQQTPGQGLQFLFEYFSETQRNKGNFPGRFSGRQFSNSRSEMNVSTLELGDSALYLCASSLLLPGQGYEQYFGPGTRLTVT.

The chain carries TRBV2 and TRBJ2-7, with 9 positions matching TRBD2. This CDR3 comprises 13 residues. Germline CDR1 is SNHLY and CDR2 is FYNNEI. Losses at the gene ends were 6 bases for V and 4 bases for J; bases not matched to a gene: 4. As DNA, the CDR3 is TGTGCCAGCAGGCTAGCGGGACTTTACGAGCAGTACTTC. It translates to CASRLAGLYEQYF.

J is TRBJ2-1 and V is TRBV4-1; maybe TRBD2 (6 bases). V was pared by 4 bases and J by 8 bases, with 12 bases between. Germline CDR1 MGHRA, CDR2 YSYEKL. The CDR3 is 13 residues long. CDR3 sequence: CASSRILAHEQFF. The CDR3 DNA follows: TGCGCCAGCAGCCGTATCCTAGCGCATGAGCAGTTCTTC.

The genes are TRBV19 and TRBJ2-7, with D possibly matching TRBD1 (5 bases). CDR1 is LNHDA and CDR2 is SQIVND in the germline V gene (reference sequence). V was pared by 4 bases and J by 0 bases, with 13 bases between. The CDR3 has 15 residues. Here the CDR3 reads CASSRGGGSSYEQYF. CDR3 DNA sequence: TGTGCCAGTAGTAGGGGCGGCGGAAGCTCCTACGAGCAGTACTTC.

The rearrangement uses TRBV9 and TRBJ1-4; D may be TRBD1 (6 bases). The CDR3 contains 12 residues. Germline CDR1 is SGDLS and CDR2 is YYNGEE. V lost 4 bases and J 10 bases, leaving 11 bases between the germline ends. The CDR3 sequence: CASSLGGGKLFF. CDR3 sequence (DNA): TGTGCCAGCAGCCTAGGAGGGGGAAAACTGTTTTTT.

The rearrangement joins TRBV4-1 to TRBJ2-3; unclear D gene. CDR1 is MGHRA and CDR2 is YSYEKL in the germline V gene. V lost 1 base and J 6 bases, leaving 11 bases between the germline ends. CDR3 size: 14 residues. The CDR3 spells CASSQVEASDTQYF. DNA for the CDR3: TGCGCCAGCAGCCAAGTCGAGGCCTCGGATACGCAGTATTTT.

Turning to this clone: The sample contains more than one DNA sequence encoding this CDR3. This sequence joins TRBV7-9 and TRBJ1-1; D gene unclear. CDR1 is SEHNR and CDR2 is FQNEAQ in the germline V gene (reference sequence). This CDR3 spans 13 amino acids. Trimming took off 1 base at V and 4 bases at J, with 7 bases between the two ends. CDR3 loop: CASSLGAGTEAFF. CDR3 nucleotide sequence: TGTGCCAGCAGCTTAGGCGCTGGCACTGAAGCTTTCTTT.

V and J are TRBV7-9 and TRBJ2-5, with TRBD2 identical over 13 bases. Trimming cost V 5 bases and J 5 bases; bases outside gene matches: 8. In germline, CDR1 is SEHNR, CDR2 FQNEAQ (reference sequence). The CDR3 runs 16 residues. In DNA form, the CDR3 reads TGTGCCAGCAGCCCGCGGACTAGCGGGAGTCGGGAGACCCAGTACTTC. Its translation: CASSPRTSGSRETQYF.

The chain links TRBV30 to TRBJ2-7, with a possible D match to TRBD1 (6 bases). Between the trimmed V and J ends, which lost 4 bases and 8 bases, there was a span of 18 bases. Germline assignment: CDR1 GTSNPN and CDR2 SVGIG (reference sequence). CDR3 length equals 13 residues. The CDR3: CAWIKTGPFKQYF. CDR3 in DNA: TGTGCCTGGATTAAGACAGGCCCTTTTAAGCAGTACTTC.

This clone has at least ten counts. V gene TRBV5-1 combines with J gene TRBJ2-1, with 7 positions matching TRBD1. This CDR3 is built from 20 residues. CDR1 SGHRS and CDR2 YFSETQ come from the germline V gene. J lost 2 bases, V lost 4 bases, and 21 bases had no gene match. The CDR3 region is CASSPIRKRIGTDAYNEQFF. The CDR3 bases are TGCGCCAGCAGCCCCATCCGGAAGAGAATCGGGACAGATGCCTACAATGAGCAGTTCTTC.

The CDR3 bases are TGTGCCAGCAGCCAAGGGGGGACTAGCGCCCCCCTGAGCACAGATACGCAGTATTTT. Its translation: CASSQGGTSAPLSTDTQYF. J is TRBJ2-3 and V is TRBV3-1 (or the pseudogene TRBV3-2), with 10 bases fitting TRBD2. CDR3 length: 19 amino acids. Trimming took 1 base from V and 0 from J; bases not matched to a gene: 10. Germline CDR1 LGHDT, CDR2 YNNKEL (reference sequence).

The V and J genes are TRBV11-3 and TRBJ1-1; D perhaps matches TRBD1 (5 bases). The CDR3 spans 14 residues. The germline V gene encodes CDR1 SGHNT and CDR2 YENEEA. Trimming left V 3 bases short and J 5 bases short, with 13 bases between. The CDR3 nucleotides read TGTGCCAGCAGCTTGACCGGGAGACAGACTGAAGCTTTCTTT. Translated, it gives CASSLTGRQTEAFF.

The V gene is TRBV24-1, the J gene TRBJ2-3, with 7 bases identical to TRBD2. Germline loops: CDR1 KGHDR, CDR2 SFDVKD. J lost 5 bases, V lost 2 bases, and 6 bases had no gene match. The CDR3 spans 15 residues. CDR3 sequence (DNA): TGTGCCACCAGTGATTCGGTCGCGGGAGAAGATACGCAGTATTTT. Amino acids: CATSDSVAGEDTQYF.

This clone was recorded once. The CDR3 nucleotides read TGTGCCACCAGCAGAGATTTGGGGGGGACCGCCTACGAGCAGTACTTC. Protein sequence: CATSRDLGGTAYEQYF. This chain connects TRBV15 to TRBJ2-7; TRBD2 aligns across 7 bases. V shed 0 bases, J shed 2 bases, and the junction held 7 bases outside the gene matches. Germline CDR1 reads LNHNV; CDR2 reads YYDKDF (reference sequence). This CDR3 is built from 16 residues.